These T cell receptor beta chains were read from a single sample in a study of cytomegalovirus exposure and HLA in healthy donors. Assay: immunoSEQ multiplex PCR; the TCRdb copy retains only in-frame clones and omits some. Altogether some 56,000 clones are present, roughly 84% being singletons, with the ten largest covering 1.6%. Sequencing was carried out using PBMCs. The receptors derive from a human donor in good health. CDR3s include the opening cysteine and the closing phenylalanine or tryptophan. The D gene is left open where the match is weak. The listing skips clone size in some rows; elsewhere it reads once, few, many or a size class.

v_call	clone_size	j_call	d_call	cdr3_aa	cdr3_nt
TRBV4-3	NA	TRBJ2-1	TRBD2	CASRGTGLAGGTGQFF	TGCGCCAGCAGGGGTACGGGACTAGCGGGAGGTACAGGGCAGTTCTTC
TRBV10-3	NA	TRBJ2-3	TRBD1	CATSGTGTTDTQYF	TGTGCCACCTCCGGGACAGGGACCACAGATACGCAGTATTTT
TRBV7-8	NA	TRBJ2-7	TRBD2	CASRRASGSYEQYF	TGTGCCAGCAGGCGGGCTAGCGGGTCTTATGAGCAGTACTTC
TRBV4-3	NA	TRBJ2-3	TRBD2	CASSQDSLAATDTQYF	TGCGCCAGCAGCCAAGATTCGCTAGCGGCGACAGATACGCAGTATTTT
TRBV7-8	once	TRBJ2-3	TRBD2	CASSSTQSTSGRAARTQYF	TGTGCCAGCAGCTCCACACAAAGCACTAGCGGGAGGGCCGCGAGGACGCAGTATTTT
TRBV5-5	NA	TRBJ2-5	NA	CASSFLLPQETQYF	TGTGCCAGCAGCTTTCTGCTACCCCAAGAGACCCAGTACTTC
TRBV7-9	NA	TRBJ1-4	NA	CSSTYEVNEKLFF	TGTTCCAGCACCTACGAAGTTAATGAAAAACTGTTTTTT
TRBV6-5	NA	TRBJ2-3	TRBD2	CASSYAGGRTDTQYF	TGTGCCAGCAGTTATGCGGGAGGTCGGACAGATACGCAGTATTTT
TRBV5-4	NA	TRBJ1-4	TRBD1	CASWDRKATNEKLFF	TGTGCCAGCTGGGACAGGAAGGCAACTAATGAAAAACTGTTTTTT
TRBV28	NA	TRBJ2-1	TRBD1	CASSPGQGEANEQFF	TGTGCCAGCAGTCCGGGACAGGGTGAGGCGAATGAGCAGTTCTTC
TRBV5-4	NA	TRBJ1-1	NA	CASSLPGAEAFF	TGTGCCAGCAGCTTGCCGGGGGCTGAAGCTTTCTTT
TRBV9	NA	TRBJ2-4	NA	CASSGSAGENIQYF	TGTGCCAGCAGCGGGTCCGCCGGGGAAAACATTCAGTACTTC
TRBV30	NA	TRBJ1-5	NA	CAWSVRPGQLVNQPQHF	TGTGCCTGGAGTGTACGGCCCGGCCAGCTAGTGAATCAGCCCCAGCATTTT
TRBV28	NA	TRBJ2-2	TRBD2	CASSTPTSGADTGELFF	TGTGCCAGCAGCACCCCAACTAGCGGGGCCGACACCGGGGAGCTGTTTTTT
TRBV6-6	NA	TRBJ2-7	NA	CASSHRVATPSYEQYF	TGTGCCAGCAGCCACCGGGTAGCCACCCCTTCCTACGAGCAGTACTTC
TRBV10-1	NA	TRBJ2-1	NA	CATGEDRRLVEQFF	TGCGCCACAGGGGAGGACAGGCGTCTGGTTGAGCAGTTCTTC
TRBV14	NA	TRBJ2-7	NA	CAGGKPYEQYF	TGTGCCGGAGGGAAACCCTACGAGCAGTACTTC
TRBV5-1	NA	TRBJ2-3	TRBD2	CASSRRRTSGSSTDTQYF	TGCGCCAGCAGCCGACGTCGGACTAGCGGATCTAGCACAGATACGCAGTATTTT
TRBV7-9	NA	TRBJ2-3	NA	CASSPPLGATIGTDTQYF	TGTGCCAGCAGCCCCCCCCTTGGGGCTACAATCGGCACAGATACGCAGTATTTT
TRBV7-9	NA	TRBJ1-6	TRBD1	CASSSGTEPLSPLHF	TGTGCCAGCAGCTCAGGGACAGAACCCCTTTCACCCCTCCACTTT
TRBV7-3	NA	TRBJ2-3	NA	CASSPRLSDTQYF	TGTGCCAGCAGCCCCCGGTTATCGGATACGCAGTATTTT
TRBV5-1	once	TRBJ1-1	NA	CASSLGGDRYTEAFF	TGCGCCAGCAGCTTGGGGGGGGACCGTTACACTGAAGCTTTCTTT
TRBV4-2	NA	TRBJ2-7	TRBD1	CASSQGQPTSYEQYF	TGTGCCAGCAGCCAGGGACAGCCTACCTCCTACGAGCAGTACTTC
TRBV7-3	once	TRBJ2-2	TRBD2	CASSPAGGNTGELFF	TGTGCCAGCAGCCCAGCGGGGGGGAACACCGGGGAGCTGTTTTTT
TRBV7-2	few	TRBJ2-3	NA	CASSPSTDTQYF	TGTGCCAGCAGCCCTAGCACAGATACGCAGTATTTT
TRBV6-1	NA	TRBJ1-5	NA	CASRYFGNQPQHF	TGTGCCAGCAGGTATTTCGGCAATCAGCCCCAGCATTTT